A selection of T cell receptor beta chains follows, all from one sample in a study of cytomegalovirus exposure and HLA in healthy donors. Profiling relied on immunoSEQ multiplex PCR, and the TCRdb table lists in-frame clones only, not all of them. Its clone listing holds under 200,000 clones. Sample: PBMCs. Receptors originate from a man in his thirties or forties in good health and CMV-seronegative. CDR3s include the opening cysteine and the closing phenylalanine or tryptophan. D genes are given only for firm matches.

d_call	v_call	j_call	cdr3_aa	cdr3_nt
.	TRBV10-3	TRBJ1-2	CAISPGQLSGYTF	TGTGCCATCAGCCCGGGACAACTTTCTGGCTACACCTTC
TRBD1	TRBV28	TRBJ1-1	CASRQGGGTEAFF	TGTGCCAGCAGGCAGGGGGGAGGCACTGAAGCTTTCTTT
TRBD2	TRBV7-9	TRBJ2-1	CASSLAGGLHNEQFF	TGTGCCAGCAGCTTAGCGGGAGGGCTTCACAATGAGCAGTTCTTC
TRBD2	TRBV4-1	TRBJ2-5	CASSQASGRETQYF	TGCGCCAGCAGCCAGGCTAGCGGGAGGGAGACCCAGTACTTC
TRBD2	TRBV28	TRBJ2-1	CASSSGLAGGSYNEQFF	TGTGCCAGCAGTTCAGGACTAGCGGGAGGCTCCTACAATGAGCAGTTCTTC
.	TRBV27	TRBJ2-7	CASSPGVAYEQYF	TGTGCCAGCAGCCCTGGAGTAGCCTACGAGCAGTACTTC
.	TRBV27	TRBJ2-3	CASSLLEGAPDTQYF	TGTGCCAGCAGTTTATTGGAGGGGGCACCAGATACGCAGTATTTT
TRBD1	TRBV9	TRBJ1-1	CASSVNPGQGVSNTEAFF	TGTGCCAGCAGCGTCAACCCCGGACAGGGGGTTTCGAACACTGAAGCTTTCTTT
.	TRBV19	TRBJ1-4	CASSLPRRNNEKLFF	TGTGCCAGTAGCCTCCCGAGGAGGAACAATGAAAAACTGTTTTTT
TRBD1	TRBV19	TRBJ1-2	CASVAPGQGSGYTF	TGTGCCAGTGTCGCTCCCGGACAGGGCTCTGGCTACACCTTC
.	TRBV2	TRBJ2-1	CASSETPHSLNGNEQFF	TGTGCCAGCAGTGAAACTCCCCACAGCCTCAATGGTAATGAGCAGTTCTTC
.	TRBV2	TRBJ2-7	CASSENPGLPYEQYF	TGTGCCAGCAGTGAGAACCCGGGACTGCCCTACGAGCAGTACTTC
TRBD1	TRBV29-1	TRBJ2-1	CSVVFGQGPDEQFF	TGCAGCGTTGTATTCGGACAGGGCCCAGATGAGCAGTTCTTC
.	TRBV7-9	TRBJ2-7	CAPCSYEQYF	TGTGCCCCCTGCTCCTACGAGCAGTACTTC
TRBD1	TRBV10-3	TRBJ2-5	CAISDRGQETQYF	TGTGCCATCAGTGACAGGGGGCAAGAGACCCAGTACTTC
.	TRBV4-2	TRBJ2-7	CASSQIHGYEQYF	TGTGCCAGCAGCCAAATTCACGGGTACGAGCAGTACTTC
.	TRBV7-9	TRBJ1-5	CASSTTAIPGEPQHF	TGTGCCAGCAGCACCACGGCCATACCCGGGGAGCCCCAGCATTTT